What follows is one T cell receptor (beta chain) and its context. This receptor's antigen is unknown. Base qualities are not recorded, but no much larger clone differs from it by a single base. The entry originates in a study of T cell responses to AZD1222 COVID-19 vaccine (dated by TCRdb to about 2021). Notes on the research overall: A total of 233 trial participants underwent TCR sequencing, of whom 200 to 220 had received two doses of AZD1222 and 26 had received two doses of the MenACWY control vaccine. Trial participants were enrolled into age subgroups of 18-55, 56-69 and 70-plus years, which contained approximately 150, 28 and 58 TCR-sequenced participants, respectively.

Broad study findings and their caveats: Most participants were white British and females outnumbered males, and the authors suggested that clonal diversity may have been underestimated. Because no day 14 peak-response samples were available, the repertoires could be characterized only after the peak T cell response. The 56-69-year group was small, and its depth increase did not reach significance, likely because of low power. The vaccine-associated CD4 TCRs covered the entire spike protein, and the dominant responses fell in regions 160-218 and 743-854. After two AZD1222 doses, both the breadth and the depth of spike-specific TCRs were significantly higher than at day 0 and than in MenACWY recipients. Only five or six AZD1222 recipients were SARS-CoV-2 seropositive at baseline, limiting conclusions about previously exposed vaccinees. Reportedly, almost half of the unique spike-specific TCRs recognized epitopes lying outside the regions that are mutated in the B.1.351 and B.1.1.7 variants.

Read against the paper, the sample's time point label means: about 28 days (+/-7) after the second vaccine dose. AZD1222 recipients given second doses at about 4 weeks or at about 12 weeks were pooled, since spike-specific TCR depth and breadth were not found to differ between the two schedules. Vaccinee samples came from UK trials COV001 and COV002, including a single-blind randomized controlled phase 2/3 trial of AZD1222 (ChAdOx1 nCoV-19) in healthy adults. For TCRbeta chain sequencing, PBMC samples were collected from trial participants at day 0 and at day 28 after the second dose. The CDR3 regions of human TCRbeta chains were analyzed by immunosequencing. The study's own analysis went as follows. Repertoire TCRs were matched against a reference library of SARS-CoV-2-specific TCRs generated with the MIRA antigen-specificity platform. Breadth was defined as the fraction of unique TCRs that were SARS-CoV-2-associated. Depth was defined as the fraction of total T cells that were SARS-CoV-2-associated. Using the MIRA data, each spike-specific TCR was mapped to the spike region that the TCR reacts to and placed in a CD4 or CD8 class. Log10-transformed breadth and depth values were compared by one-way ANOVA with Sidak's multiple comparisons tests. In its TCRdb copy, this immuneACCESS table keeps in-frame sequences only and misses some clones. Where compared with another copy, unresolved V genes explain less than half of these, and the others have no known cause. V and J calls and clone size are as listed in that table; D and trimming were resolved from the DNA. The sample table shows about 140,000 clones, and 88% are seen once. In total, the top ten clones hold 3.1% of the sample.

At the junction V is shortened by 5 bases and J by 0 bases, with 8 bases in between. The germline V gene (reference sequence) provides CDR1 LGHDT and CDR2 YNNKEL. The CDR3 runs 14 residues from the cysteine to the phenylalanine. Only CDR3 DNA remains: 42 bases, in frame from the first base. The sequences come from peripheral blood, collected 28 days after the second AZD1222 dose. The sequence was collected from an adult who received the AZD1222 COVID-19 vaccine. This receptor chain uses TRBV3-1 (or the pseudogene TRBV3-2) and TRBJ2-4; no confident D gene assignment can be made. CDR3 protein: CASSGQRAKNIQYF. The bases read TGTGCCAGCAGCGGCCAGAGAGCCAAAAACATTCAGTACTTC.